This T cell receptor beta chain derives from a study of regulatory and conventional T cells in RAG deficiency. Genomic DNA came from blood conventional CD4+ T cells gated CD25-low CD127-high. The CDR3 is 15 residues long. J gave up 1 base and V 7 bases, and 8 bases lay outside the gene matches. Germline V lookup: CDR1 SQVTM, CDR2 ANQGSEA. Using immunoSEQ multiplex PCR, the repertoire was profiled, and TCRdb retains in-frame clones only, with some absent. The table has 40,000 to 55,000 clones, 70% to 90% seen once. The table lists this clone with a count of one. The same sample was also used in a study of regulatory T cells. That study adds: The primer mix had 52 TRBV and 13 TRBJ primers. Skewed V and J usage and few unique V-J pairs marked patient repertoires, most in Tregs.

The receptor's source is a human donor in good health. Material for sequencing was CD4+ effector T cells sorted from blood. The chain is built from TRBV29-1 and TRBJ1-3; 9 nucleotides line up with TRBD1. CDR3 sequence reads: CSAGRGTGSGNTIYF. In DNA, the CDR3 is TGCAGCGCTGGAAGGGGGACAGGGTCTGGAAACACCATATATTTT.